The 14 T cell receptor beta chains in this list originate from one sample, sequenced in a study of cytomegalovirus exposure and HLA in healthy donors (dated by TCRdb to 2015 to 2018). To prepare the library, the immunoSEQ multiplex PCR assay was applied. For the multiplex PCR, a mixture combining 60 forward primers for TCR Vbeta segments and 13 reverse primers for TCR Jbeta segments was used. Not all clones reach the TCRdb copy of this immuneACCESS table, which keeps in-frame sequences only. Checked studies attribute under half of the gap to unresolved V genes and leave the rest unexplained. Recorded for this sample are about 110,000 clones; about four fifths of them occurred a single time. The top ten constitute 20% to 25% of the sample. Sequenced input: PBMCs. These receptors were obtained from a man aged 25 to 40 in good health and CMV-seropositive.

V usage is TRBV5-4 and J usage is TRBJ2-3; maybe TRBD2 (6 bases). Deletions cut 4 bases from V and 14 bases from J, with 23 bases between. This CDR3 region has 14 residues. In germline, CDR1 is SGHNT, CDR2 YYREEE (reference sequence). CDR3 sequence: CASSHGEDYTDRYF. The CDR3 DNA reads TGTGCCAGCAGCCACGGGGAGGACTACACAGATAGGTATTTT.

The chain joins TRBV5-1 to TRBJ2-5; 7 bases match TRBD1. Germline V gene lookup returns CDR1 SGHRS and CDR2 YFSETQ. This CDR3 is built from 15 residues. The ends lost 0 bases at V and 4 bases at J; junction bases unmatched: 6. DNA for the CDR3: TGCGCCAGCAGCTTGGACAGGGGCGGTGGAGAGACCCAGTACTTC. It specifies CASSLDRGGGETQYF.

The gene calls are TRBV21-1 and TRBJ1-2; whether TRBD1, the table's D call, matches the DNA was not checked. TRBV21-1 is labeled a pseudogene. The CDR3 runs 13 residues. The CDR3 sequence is CASSKGTGDGYTF. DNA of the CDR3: TGTGCCAGCAGCAAAGGGACAGGGGATGGCTACACCTTC.

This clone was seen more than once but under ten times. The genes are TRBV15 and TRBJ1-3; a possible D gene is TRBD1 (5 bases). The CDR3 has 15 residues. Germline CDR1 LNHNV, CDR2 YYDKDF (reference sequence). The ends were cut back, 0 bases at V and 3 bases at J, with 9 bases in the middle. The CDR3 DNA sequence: TGTGCCACCAGCAGAGATCCAGGGAATGGAAACACCATATATTTT. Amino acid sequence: CATSRDPGNGNTIYF.

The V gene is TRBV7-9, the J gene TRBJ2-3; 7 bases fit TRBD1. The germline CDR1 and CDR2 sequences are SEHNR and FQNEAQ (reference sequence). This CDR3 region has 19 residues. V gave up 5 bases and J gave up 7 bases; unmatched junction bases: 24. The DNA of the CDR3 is TGTGCCAGCAGCCGTTTTTACAGGGGCCTCGCCCCAGGCCCCAATACGCAGTATTTT. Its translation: CASSRFYRGLAPGPNTQYF.

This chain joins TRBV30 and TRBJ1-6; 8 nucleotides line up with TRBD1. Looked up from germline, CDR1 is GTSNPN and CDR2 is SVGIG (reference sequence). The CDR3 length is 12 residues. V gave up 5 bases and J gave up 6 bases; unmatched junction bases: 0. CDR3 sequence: CAWGTGNSPLHF. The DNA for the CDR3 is TGTGCCTGGGGGACAGGTAATTCACCCCTCCACTTT.

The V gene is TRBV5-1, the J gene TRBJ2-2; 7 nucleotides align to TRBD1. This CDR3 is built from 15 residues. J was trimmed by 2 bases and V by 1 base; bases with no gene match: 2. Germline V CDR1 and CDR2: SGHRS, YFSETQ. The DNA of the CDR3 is TGCGCCAGCAGCTTGCCAGGGGGAAACACCGGGGAGCTGTTTTTT. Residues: CASSLPGGNTGELFF. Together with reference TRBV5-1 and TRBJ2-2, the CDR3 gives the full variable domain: KAGVTQTPRYLIKTRGQQVTLSCSPISGHRSVSWYQQTPGQGLQFLFEYFSETQRNKGNFPGRFSGRQFSNSRSEMNVSTLELGDSALYLCASSLPGGNTGELFFGEGSRLTVL.

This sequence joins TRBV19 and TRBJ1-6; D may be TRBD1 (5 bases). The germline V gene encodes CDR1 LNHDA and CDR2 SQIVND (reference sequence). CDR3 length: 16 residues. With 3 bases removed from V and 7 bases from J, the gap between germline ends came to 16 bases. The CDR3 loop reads CASSMRSGAENSPLHF. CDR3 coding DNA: TGTGCCAGTAGTATGCGTTCTGGGGCCGAAAATTCACCCCTCCACTTT.

CDR3 residues: CASSRTGKIYEQYF. CDR3 DNA sequence: TGTGCCTCAAGTAGGACAGGAAAGATCTACGAGCAGTACTTC. The chain combines TRBV30 with TRBJ2-7, with 7 bases that match TRBD1. CDR1 and CDR2 from the germline V gene are GTSNPN and SVGIG (reference sequence). The trim removed 7 bases at V and 3 bases at J, leaving 12 bases unmatched. There are 14 residues in the CDR3.

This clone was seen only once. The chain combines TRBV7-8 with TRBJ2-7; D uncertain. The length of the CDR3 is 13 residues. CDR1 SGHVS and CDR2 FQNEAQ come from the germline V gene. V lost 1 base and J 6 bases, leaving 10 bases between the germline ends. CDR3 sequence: CASSLVGLGEQYF. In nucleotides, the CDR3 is TGTGCCAGCAGCTTAGTCGGTCTAGGCGAGCAGTACTTC.

This chain's CDR3 is CSVYGADTEAFF. The CDR3 DNA sequence: TGCAGCGTTTATGGGGCGGACACTGAAGCTTTCTTT. This chain uses TRBV29-1 with TRBJ1-1, with a possible D match to TRBD1 (5 bases). Germline CDR1 is SQVTM and CDR2 is ANQGSEA. CDR3 length equals 12 residues. V was cut by 5 bases and J by 3 bases, with 10 bases left in between. Full variable domain (remainder filled in from reference TRBV29-1 and TRBJ1-1): SAVISQKPSRDICQRGTSLTIQCQVDSQVTMMFWYRQQPGQSLTLIATANQGSEATYESGFVIDKFPISRPNLTFSTLTVSNMSPEDSSIYLCSVYGADTEAFFGQGTRLTVV.

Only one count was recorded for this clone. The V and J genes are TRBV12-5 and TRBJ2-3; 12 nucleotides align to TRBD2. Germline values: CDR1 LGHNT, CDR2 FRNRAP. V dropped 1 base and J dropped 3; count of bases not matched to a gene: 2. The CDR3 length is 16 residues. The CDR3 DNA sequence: TGTGCTAGTGGTTTGGGGACTAGCGGGACGACAGATACGCAGTATTTT. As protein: CASGLGTSGTTDTQYF. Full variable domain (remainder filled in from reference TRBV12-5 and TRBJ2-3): DARVTQTPRHKVTEMGQEVTMRCQPILGHNTVFWYRQTMMQGLELLAYFRNRAPLDDSGMPKDRFSAEMPDATLATLKIQPSEPRDSAVYFCASGLGTSGTTDTQYFGPGTRLTVL.

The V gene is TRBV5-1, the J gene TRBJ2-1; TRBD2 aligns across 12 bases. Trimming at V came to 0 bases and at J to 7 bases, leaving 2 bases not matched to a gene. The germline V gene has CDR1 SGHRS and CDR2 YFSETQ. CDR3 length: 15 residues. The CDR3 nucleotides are TGCGCCAGCAGCTTGGCAGGGACTAGCGGGAATGAGCAGTTCTTC. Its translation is CASSLAGTSGNEQFF.

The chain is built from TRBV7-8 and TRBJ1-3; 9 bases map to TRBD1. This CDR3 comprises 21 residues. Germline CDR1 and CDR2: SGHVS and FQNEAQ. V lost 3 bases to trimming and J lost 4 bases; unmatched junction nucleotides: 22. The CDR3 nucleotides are TGTGCCAGCAGCTTGGGGCCGAACTGGGGACAGGGCTCTTCAACGGGAAACACCATATATTTT. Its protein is CASSLGPNWGQGSSTGNTIYF.